The 3 T cell receptor beta chains below come from one sample, sequenced in a study of shared clonotypes between healthy human individuals. Sequencing used immunoSEQ multiplex PCR; TCRdb keeps in-frame clones, though not all of them. Among 450,000 to 500,000 clones listed, roughly 80% were seen once. The specimen sequenced was PBMCs. The receptor source for this set is a woman in her forties in good health. Some clones in this sample may be carry-over from other donors' samples.

Note on this clone: This may come from a read error, since a much larger clone is one base off. The V gene is TRBV29-1, the J gene TRBJ2-7, with 7 bases lining up with TRBD2. Germline V lookup: CDR1 SQVTM, CDR2 ANQGSEA. The CDR3 sequence is 12 residues long. The CDR3 is CSVEVGAGEQHF. The CDR3 DNA sequence: TGCAGCGTTGAAGTTGGGGCGGGGGAGCAGCACTTC.

CDR3 sequence: CASSLGRDRYEQYF. CDR3 bases: TGTGCCAGCAGCTTAGGCCGGGACAGATACGAGCAGTACTTC. The chain joins TRBV11-2 to TRBJ2-7; the match to TRBD1 covers 7 bases. Trimming cost V 1 base and J 4 bases; bases outside gene matches: 4. Germline assignment: CDR1 SGHAT and CDR2 FQNNGV. The CDR3 is made up of 14 amino acids.

The chain couples TRBV6-6 to TRBJ1-1; maybe TRBD1 (6 bases). Germline V CDR1 and CDR2: MNHNY, SVGAGI (reference sequence). V lost 6 bases and J lost 0, with 17 bases in between. CDR3 length: 16 amino acids. This CDR3 is CASSSGQESVNTEAFF. CDR3 bases: TGTGCCAGCAGCTCGGGACAAGAGAGTGTGAACACTGAAGCTTTCTTT.